Listed below are T cell receptor beta chains from one sample, sequenced in a study of blood T cell repertoires in COVID-19. TCRdb keeps only in-frame clones here, not all; method: immunoSEQ multiplex PCR. The table records tens of thousands of clones, roughly four fifths of them present only once. Input material: peripheral blood. The receptors were sampled from a human donor in a cohort sampled during active COVID-19. The CDR3 runs from the conserved cysteine through the conserved F or W. The D gene is left open where the match is weak. Expanded clones are given a class, and other clones once, few, many or no size at all.

-	-	TRBV3-1/TRBV3-2	TRBJ2-1	CASSQDPRSYNEQFF	TGTGCCAGCAGCCAAGACCCCAGATCCTACAATGAGCAGTTCTTC
-	TRBD2	TRBV11-2	TRBJ2-7	CASSLGVSGGSYEQYF	TGTGCCAGCAGCTTAGGGGTTAGCGGGGGGTCCTACGAGCAGTACTTC
few	-	TRBV12-3/TRBV12-4	TRBJ1-5	CASSLALGQPQHF	TGTGCCAGCAGTTTAGCTCTCGGTCAGCCCCAGCATTTT
-	TRBD2	TRBV6-1	TRBJ2-5	CASSELAGGQETQYF	TGTGCCAGCAGTGAATTAGCGGGGGGACAAGAGACCCAGTACTTC
-	TRBD2	TRBV6-5	TRBJ2-2	CASSISGTYTGELFF	TGTGCCAGCAGTATTAGCGGGACCTACACCGGGGAGCTGTTTTTT
-	TRBD2	TRBV7-3	TRBJ2-1	CASRSGGGMNEQFF	TGTGCCAGCCGCTCTGGCGGGGGGATGAATGAGCAGTTCTTC
-	-	TRBV18	TRBJ2-1	CASSPKASREQFF	TGTGCCAGCTCACCAAAGGCTAGTCGGGAGCAGTTCTTC
-	TRBD1	TRBV6-1	TRBJ1-4	CASSDPGQGLVAEKLFF	TGTGCCAGCAGTGATCCGGGACAGGGGCTCGTTGCGGAAAAACTGTTTTTT
-	-	TRBV6-2/TRBV6-3	TRBJ1-6	CASSLGGSYNSPLHF	TGTGCCAGCAGTCTAGGGGGCTCCTATAATTCACCCCTCCACTTT
-	-	TRBV5-1	TRBJ2-3	CASSLERSTDTQYF	TGCGCCAGCAGCTTGGAGCGGAGCACAGATACGCAGTATTTT
-	TRBD2	TRBV4-3	TRBJ2-1	CASSPERGVYNEQFF	TGCGCCAGCAGCCCCGAGCGGGGGGTCTACAATGAGCAGTTCTTC
-	-	TRBV19	TRBJ2-1	CASSMRVNEQFF	TGTGCCAGTAGTATGAGGGTCAATGAGCAGTTCTTC
-	-	TRBV15	TRBJ1-4	CATSREAGATNEKLFF	TGTGCCACCAGCAGAGAAGCAGGGGCAACTAATGAAAAACTGTTTTTT
-	-	TRBV9	TRBJ2-1	CASSVIQGDEQFF	TGTGCCAGCAGCGTCATTCAGGGTGATGAGCAGTTCTTC
-	TRBD1	TRBV6-5	TRBJ1-5	CASSLQGGNQPQHF	TGTGCCAGCAGCTTACAGGGGGGCAATCAGCCCCAGCATTTT
-	TRBD2	TRBV29-1	TRBJ2-3	CSVVLAGILDTQYF	TGCAGCGTTGTCCTAGCGGGGATACTCGATACGCAGTATTTT